The 2 T cell receptor beta chains below all came from one sample that was sequenced in a study of blood T cell repertoires in COVID-19 (dated by TCRdb to the early 2020s). The library was produced with the immunoSEQ multiplex PCR assay. Here the immuneACCESS table is served through TCRdb, limited to in-frame sequences with V and J called. Missing clones are a known gap in these copies; in checked studies unresolved V genes cover under half, and the rest lacks a known reason. For this sample the table gives approximately 170,000 clones, of which approximately 91% were detected only once. The leading ten clones occupy approximately 4.6% of the sample. The sequencing input was peripheral blood. The receptors shown here come from a man between 18 and 35 years old with COVID-19, enrolled during active disease.

This clone is a singleton in its sample. The chain combines TRBV13 with TRBJ1-1; D gene uncertain. With 2 bases removed from V and 8 bases from J, the gap between germline ends came to 9 bases. In germline, CDR1 is PRHDT, CDR2 FYEKMQ (reference sequence). This CDR3 is 12 amino acids long. CDR3 sequence: CASSLSAGEAFF. CDR3 sequence (DNA): TGTGCCAGCAGCTTATCAGCCGGGGAAGCTTTCTTT.

The chain joins TRBV21-1 to TRBJ2-7; the DNA was not used to check the table's D call, TRBD2. TRBV21-1 is tagged as a pseudogene. The CDR3 length is 16 residues. CDR3 sequence reads: CASSKARETLTYEQYF. The CDR3 region has the DNA TGTGCCAGCAGCAAAGCTCGAGAAACTTTAACCTACGAGCAGTACTTC.